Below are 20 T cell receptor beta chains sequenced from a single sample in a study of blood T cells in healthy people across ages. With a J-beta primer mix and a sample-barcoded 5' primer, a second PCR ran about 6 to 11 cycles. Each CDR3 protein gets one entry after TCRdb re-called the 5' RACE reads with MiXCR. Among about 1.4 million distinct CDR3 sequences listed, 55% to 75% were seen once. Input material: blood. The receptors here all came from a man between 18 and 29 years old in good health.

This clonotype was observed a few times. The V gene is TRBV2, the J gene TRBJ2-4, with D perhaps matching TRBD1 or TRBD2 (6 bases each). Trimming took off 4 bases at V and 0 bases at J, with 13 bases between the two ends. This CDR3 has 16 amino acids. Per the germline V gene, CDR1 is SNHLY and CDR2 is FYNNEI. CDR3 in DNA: TGTGCCAGCAGTGGGCCCGGGGGCCTAGCCAAAAACATTCAGTACTTC. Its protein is CASSGPGGLAKNIQYF.

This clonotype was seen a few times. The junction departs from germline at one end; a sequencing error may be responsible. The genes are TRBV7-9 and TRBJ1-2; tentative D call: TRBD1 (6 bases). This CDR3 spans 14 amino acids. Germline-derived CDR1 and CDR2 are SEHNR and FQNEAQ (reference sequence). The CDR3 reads CASSSELTGYGYTF. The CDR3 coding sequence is TGTGCCAGCAGCTCGGAGCTGACAGGATATGGTTACACCTTC.

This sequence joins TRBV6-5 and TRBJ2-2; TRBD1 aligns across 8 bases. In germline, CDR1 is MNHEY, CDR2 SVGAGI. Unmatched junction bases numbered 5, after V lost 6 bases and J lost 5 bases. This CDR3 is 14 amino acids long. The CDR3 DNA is TGTGCCAGCAGACTGACAGGGGAGACCGGGGAGCTGTTTTTT. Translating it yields CASRLTGETGELFF.

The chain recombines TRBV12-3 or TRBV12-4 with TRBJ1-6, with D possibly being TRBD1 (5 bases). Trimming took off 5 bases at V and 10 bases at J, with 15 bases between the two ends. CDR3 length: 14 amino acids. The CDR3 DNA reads TGTGCCAGCAGTCCCAGGGTTTCGGGATCACCCCTCCACTTT. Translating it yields CASSPRVSGSPLHF.

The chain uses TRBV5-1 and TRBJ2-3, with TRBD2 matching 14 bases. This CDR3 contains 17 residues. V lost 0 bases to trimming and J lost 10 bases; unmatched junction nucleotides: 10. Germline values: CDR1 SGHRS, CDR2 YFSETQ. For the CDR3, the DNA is TGCGCCAGCAGCTTGGGACTAGCGGGGGGGCTCCTGAATGCGCAGTATTTT. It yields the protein CASSLGLAGGLLNAQYF. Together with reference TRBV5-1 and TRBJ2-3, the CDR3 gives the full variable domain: KAGVTQTPRYLIKTRGQQVTLSCSPISGHRSVSWYQQTPGQGLQFLFEYFSETQRNKGNFPGRFSGRQFSNSRSEMNVSTLELGDSALYLCASSLGLAGGLLNAQYFGPGTRLTVL.

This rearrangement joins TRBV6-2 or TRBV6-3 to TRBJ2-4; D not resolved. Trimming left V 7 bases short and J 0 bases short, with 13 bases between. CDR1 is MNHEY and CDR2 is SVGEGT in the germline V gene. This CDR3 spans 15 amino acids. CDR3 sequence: CASIHQPIAKNIQYF. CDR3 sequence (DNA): TGTGCCAGCATTCACCAACCAATAGCCAAAAACATTCAGTACTTC.

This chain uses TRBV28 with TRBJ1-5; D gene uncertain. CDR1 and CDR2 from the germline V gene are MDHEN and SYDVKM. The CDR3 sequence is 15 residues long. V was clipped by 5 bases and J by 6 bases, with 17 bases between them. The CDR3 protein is CASSQTAPPVQPQHF. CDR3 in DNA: TGTGCCAGCAGTCAGACCGCCCCTCCGGTTCAGCCCCAGCATTTT.

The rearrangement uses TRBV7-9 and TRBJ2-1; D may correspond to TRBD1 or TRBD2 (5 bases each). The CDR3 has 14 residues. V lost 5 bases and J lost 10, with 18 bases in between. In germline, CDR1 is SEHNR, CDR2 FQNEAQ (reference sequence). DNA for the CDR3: TGTGCCAGCAGCCCAATCATACGGGGCGACGAGCAGTTCTTC. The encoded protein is CASSPIIRGDEQFF.

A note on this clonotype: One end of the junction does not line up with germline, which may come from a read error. CDR3 in DNA: TGCATCGTTGAAGTGGCAGACATTACTATTCAGTACTTC. It yields the protein CIVEVADITIQYF. J is TRBJ2-4 and V is TRBV29-1; D call uncertain. This CDR3 has 13 amino acids. Germline V gene lookup returns CDR1 SQVTM and CDR2 ANQGSEA.

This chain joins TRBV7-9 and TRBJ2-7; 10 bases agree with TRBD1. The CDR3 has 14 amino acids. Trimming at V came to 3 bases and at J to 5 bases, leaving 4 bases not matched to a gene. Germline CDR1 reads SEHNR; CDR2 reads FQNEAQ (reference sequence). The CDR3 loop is CASSLRDRGHEQYF. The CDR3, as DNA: TGTGCCAGCAGCTTGCGGGACAGGGGACACGAGCAGTACTTC.

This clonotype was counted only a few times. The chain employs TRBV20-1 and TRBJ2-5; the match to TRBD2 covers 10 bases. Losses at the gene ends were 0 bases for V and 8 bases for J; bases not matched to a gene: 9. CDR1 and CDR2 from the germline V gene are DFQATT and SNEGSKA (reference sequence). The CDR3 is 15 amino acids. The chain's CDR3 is CSARDGTSDSRTQYF. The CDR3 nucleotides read TGCAGTGCTAGAGATGGGACTAGCGACTCTCGTACCCAGTACTTC.

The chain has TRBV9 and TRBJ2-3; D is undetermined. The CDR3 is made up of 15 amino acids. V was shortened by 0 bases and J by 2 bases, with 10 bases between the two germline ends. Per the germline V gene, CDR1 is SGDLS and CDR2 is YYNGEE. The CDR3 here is CASSVVKGNTDTQYF. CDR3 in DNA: TGTGCCAGCAGCGTAGTCAAGGGTAACACAGATACGCAGTATTTT.

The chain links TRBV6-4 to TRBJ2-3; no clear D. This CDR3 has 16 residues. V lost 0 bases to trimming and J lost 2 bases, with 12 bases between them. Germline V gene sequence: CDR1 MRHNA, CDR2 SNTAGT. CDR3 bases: TGTGCCAGCAGTGACTCGCTAGAATCCCTCACAGATACGCAGTATTTT. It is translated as CASSDSLESLTDTQYF.

CDR3 region: CASSLVGTSGGIVSYNEQFF. Here the CDR3 DNA reads TGTGCCAGCAGCTTAGTCGGGACTAGCGGGGGGATCGTCTCCTACAATGAGCAGTTCTTC. This chain joins TRBV7-8 and TRBJ2-1; 15 positions match TRBD2. The trim removed 1 base at V and 0 bases at J, leaving 7 bases unmatched. The CDR3 has 20 amino acids. The germline V gene encodes CDR1 SGHVS and CDR2 FQNEAQ.

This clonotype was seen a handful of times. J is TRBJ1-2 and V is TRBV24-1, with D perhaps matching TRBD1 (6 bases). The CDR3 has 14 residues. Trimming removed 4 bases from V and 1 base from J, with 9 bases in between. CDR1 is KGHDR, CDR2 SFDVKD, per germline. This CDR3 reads CATSEDRFNYGYTF. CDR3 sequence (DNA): TGTGCCACCAGTGAGGACAGATTTAACTATGGCTACACCTTC.

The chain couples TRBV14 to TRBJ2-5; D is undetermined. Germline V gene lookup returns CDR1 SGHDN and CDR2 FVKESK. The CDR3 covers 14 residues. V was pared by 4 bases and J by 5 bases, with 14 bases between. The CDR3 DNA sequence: TGTGCCAGCAGCCGGCTAACCCTAACGGAGACCCAGTACTTC. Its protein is CASSRLTLTETQYF.

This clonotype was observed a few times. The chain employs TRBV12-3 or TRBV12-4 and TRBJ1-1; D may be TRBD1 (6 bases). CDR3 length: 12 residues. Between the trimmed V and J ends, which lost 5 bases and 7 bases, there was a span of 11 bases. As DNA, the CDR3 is TGTGCCAGCAGTCCCAGGGGCGGTGAAGCTTTCTTT. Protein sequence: CASSPRGGEAFF.

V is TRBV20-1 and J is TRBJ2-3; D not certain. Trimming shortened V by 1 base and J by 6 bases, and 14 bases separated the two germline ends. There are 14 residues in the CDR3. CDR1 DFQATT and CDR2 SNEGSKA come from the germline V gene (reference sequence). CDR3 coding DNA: TGCAGTGCTAGAGGGGAACTTTCCGCGGATACGCAGTATTTT. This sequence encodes CSARGELSADTQYF.

In DNA, the CDR3 is TGCAGCGCTGGGGACAGGGGCGTGGGTGAGCAGTTCTTC. As protein: CSAGDRGVGEQFF. This rearrangement joins TRBV29-1 to TRBJ2-1, with 10 bases aligning to TRBD1. V was pared by 7 bases and J by 9 bases, with 9 bases of the junction left unmatched. This CDR3 has 13 amino acids. In germline, CDR1 is SQVTM, CDR2 ANQGSEA.

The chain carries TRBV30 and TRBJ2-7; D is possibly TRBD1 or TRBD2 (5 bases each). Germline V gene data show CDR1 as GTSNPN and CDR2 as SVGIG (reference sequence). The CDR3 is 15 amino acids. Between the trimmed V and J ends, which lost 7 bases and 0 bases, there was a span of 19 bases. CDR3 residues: CASRLPGRVSYEQYF. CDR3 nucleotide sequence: TGTGCCTCGCGCCTTCCGGGACGGGTCTCCTACGAGCAGTACTTC.